These T cell receptor beta chains were read from a single sample in a study of Tregs in tolerant kidney transplant recipients. The assay was immunoSEQ multiplex PCR, and TCRdb's table has in-frame clones only and misses some. The data hold 85,000 to 100,000 clones, with over 85% observed a single time. The sample in question was CD4+ T cells from blood, obtained before the transplant. The source of these receptors is a human donor who received a combined kidney and bone marrow transplant. CDR3s include the opening cysteine and the closing phenylalanine or tryptophan. Fields, in order: J gene, D gene, V gene, clone size, CDR3 protein, CDR3 DNA. D genes are given only for firm matches. Clone sizes are given selectively: once, few, many, or a class where the clone is expanded.

J: TRBJ1-4
D: NA
V: TRBV5-1
size: few
CDR3: CASSLGGGQWNEKLFF
DNA: TGCGCCAGCAGCTTGGGGGGCGGACAGTGGAATGAAAAACTGTTTTTT

J: TRBJ1-1
D: NA
V: TRBV4-1
size: NA
CDR3: CASSQEISAGREGEAFF
DNA: TGCGCCAGCAGCCAAGAAATTTCGGCAGGGCGAGAAGGTGAAGCTTTCTTT

J: TRBJ2-3
D: NA
V: TRBV7-9
size: once
CDR3: CASSPGGGTLGADTQYF
DNA: TGTGCCAGCAGCCCTGGTGGGGGGACCCTAGGGGCAGATACGCAGTATTTT

J: TRBJ2-5
D: TRBD2
V: TRBV7-9
size: NA
CDR3: CASSLPAGGKETQYF
DNA: TGTGCCAGCAGCTTACCAGCGGGGGGTAAAGAGACCCAGTACTTC

J: TRBJ2-1
D: NA
V: TRBV19
size: NA
CDR3: CASSLDRGLYNEQFF
DNA: TGTGCCAGTAGTTTAGACAGGGGACTATACAATGAGCAGTTCTTC

J: TRBJ1-4
D: NA
V: TRBV25-1
size: once
CDR3: CASSPTGRSNEKLFF
DNA: TGTGCCAGCAGTCCCACCGGGAGGAGTAATGAAAAACTGTTTTTT

J: TRBJ1-6
D: NA
V: TRBV25-1
size: NA
CDR3: CASSNRLSSYNSPLHF
DNA: TGTGCCAGCAGTAATCGGTTGAGCTCCTATAATTCCCCCCTCCACTTT

J: TRBJ2-3
D: NA
V: TRBV7-9
size: NA
CDR3: CASSLEGQGKDTQYF
DNA: TGTGCCAGCAGCTTAGAGGGGCAGGGCAAAGATACGCAGTATTTT

J: TRBJ1-1
D: TRBD1
V: TRBV7-6
size: NA
CDR3: CASSLARTGRAFF
DNA: TGTGCCAGCAGCTTAGCGAGGACAGGGAGAGCTTTCTTT

J: TRBJ2-3
D: NA
V: TRBV11-3
size: NA
CDR3: CASSPRGGGTDTQYF
DNA: TGTGCCAGCAGCCCAAGGGGGGGCGGCACAGATACGCAGTATTTT

J: TRBJ1-5
D: NA
V: TRBV30
size: NA
CDR3: CAWGTGLSQPQHF
DNA: TGTGCCTGGGGTACAGGTCTATCTCAGCCCCAGCATTTT

J: TRBJ2-1
D: TRBD2
V: TRBV18
size: NA
CDR3: CASSPPGLAGSNEQFF
DNA: TGTGCCAGCTCACCACCGGGACTAGCGGGGTCAAATGAGCAGTTCTTC

J: TRBJ2-1
D: TRBD1
V: TRBV7-2
size: NA
CDR3: CASSWAGQGYNEQFF
DNA: TGTGCCAGCAGTTGGGCGGGACAGGGTTACAATGAGCAGTTCTTC

J: TRBJ1-1
D: TRBD1
V: TRBV7-2
size: once
CDR3: CASSLRQGATEAFF
DNA: TGTGCCAGCAGCCTTCGACAGGGGGCCACTGAAGCTTTCTTT

J: TRBJ2-2
D: TRBD1
V: TRBV11-2
size: NA
CDR3: CASSRDRANTGELFF
DNA: TGTGCCAGCAGCCGGGACAGGGCTAACACCGGGGAGCTGTTTTTT

J: TRBJ2-7
D: TRBD1
V: TRBV7-2
size: NA
CDR3: CASSLIPDRSYEQYF
DNA: TGTGCCAGCAGCCTCATTCCGGACAGGTCCTACGAGCAGTACTTC

J: TRBJ2-7
D: TRBD1
V: TRBV6-5
size: NA
CDR3: CASTRGQGFGEQYF
DNA: TGTGCCAGCACTAGGGGACAGGGTTTTGGCGAGCAGTACTTC

J: TRBJ2-1
D: TRBD2
V: TRBV7-2
size: NA
CDR3: CASSLGRYSGDGGFF
DNA: TGTGCCAGCAGCTTAGGACGGTATAGCGGGGACGGGGGGTTCTTC

J: TRBJ2-3
D: TRBD2
V: TRBV19
size: NA
CDR3: CASAAGISTDTQYF
DNA: TGTGCCAGCGCAGCGGGAATTAGCACAGATACGCAGTATTTT

J: TRBJ2-5
D: NA
V: TRBV19
size: NA
CDR3: CASSISPGMGQETQYF
DNA: TGTGCCAGTAGTATATCTCCGGGGATGGGCCAAGAGACCCAGTACTTC

J: TRBJ2-7
D: TRBD1
V: TRBV4-2
size: NA
CDR3: CASSSGDRAVYEQYF
DNA: TGTGCCAGCAGCTCAGGGGACAGGGCCGTCTACGAGCAGTACTTC

J: TRBJ1-4
D: NA
V: TRBV4-3
size: NA
CDR3: CASSQEGGRSEKLFF
DNA: TGCGCCAGCAGCCAAGAGGGGGGGCGTAGTGAAAAACTGTTTTTT

J: TRBJ1-3
D: NA
V: TRBV4-1
size: NA
CDR3: CASSQQGNTIYF
DNA: TGCGCCAGCAGCCAACAGGGAAACACCATATATTTT

J: TRBJ2-2
D: NA
V: TRBV7-3
size: NA
CDR3: CASSVGLFGTGELFF
DNA: TGTGCCAGCAGCGTCGGGTTATTTGGGACCGGGGAGCTGTTTTTT

J: TRBJ1-2
D: TRBD1
V: TRBV19
size: NA
CDR3: CASTGRDRGSGYGYTF
DNA: TGTGCCAGTACTGGCCGAGACAGGGGATCGGGCTATGGCTACACCTTC

J: TRBJ2-1
D: TRBD2
V: TRBV7-3
size: few
CDR3: CASSLIAGVNEQFF
DNA: TGTGCCAGCAGCTTAATAGCGGGAGTAAATGAGCAGTTCTTC

J: TRBJ1-2
D: NA
V: TRBV18
size: NA
CDR3: CASSPQGGAGYGYTF
DNA: TGTGCCAGCTCACCACAGGGTGGAGCAGGGTATGGCTACACCTTC

J: TRBJ2-1
D: NA
V: TRBV19
size: NA
CDR3: CASSISGVPEQFF
DNA: TGTGCCAGTAGTATCTCCGGGGTACCTGAGCAGTTCTTC

J: TRBJ1-6
D: NA
V: TRBV30
size: once
CDR3: CAWSSLGVGDSPLHF
DNA: TGTGCCTGGTCCTCACTCGGGGTTGGGGATTCACCCCTCCACTTT

J: TRBJ1-1
D: NA
V: TRBV21-1
size: NA
CDR3: CASSTTGPLMNTEAFF
DNA: TGTGCCAGCAGCACGACAGGGCCCCTTATGAACACTGAAGCTTTCTTT

J: TRBJ2-2
D: NA
V: TRBV30
size: NA
CDR3: CAWHEGNTGELFF
DNA: TGTGCCTGGCACGAGGGGAACACCGGGGAGCTGTTTTTT

J: TRBJ2-7
D: NA
V: TRBV19
size: NA
CDR3: CASSRGGVSYEQYF
DNA: TGTGCCAGTAGTCGAGGAGGGGTCTCCTACGAGCAGTACTTC

J: TRBJ1-1
D: TRBD1
V: TRBV28
size: NA
CDR3: CASRSTGEVPEAFF
DNA: TGTGCCAGCAGGTCGACAGGGGAAGTTCCTGAAGCTTTCTTT

J: TRBJ2-1
D: NA
V: TRBV25-1
size: NA
CDR3: CASSAGVRVVF
DNA: TGTGCCAGCAGTGCAGGCGTTAGAGTGGTCTTC

J: TRBJ2-5
D: TRBD2
V: TRBV19
size: NA
CDR3: CASSSGTSGGYQETQYF
DNA: TGTGCCAGTAGTTCGGGGACTAGCGGGGGGTACCAAGAGACCCAGTACTTC

J: TRBJ2-1
D: NA
V: TRBV12-5
size: NA
CDR3: CASGLVPHGEQFF
DNA: TGTGCTAGTGGTTTGGTACCCCACGGTGAGCAGTTCTTC

J: TRBJ2-5
D: NA
V: TRBV10-3
size: NA
CDR3: CAISAAGYQETQYF
DNA: TGTGCCATCAGTGCGGCCGGGTACCAAGAGACCCAGTACTTC

J: TRBJ1-2
D: NA
V: TRBV6-5
size: NA
CDR3: CASSYSFWGGGYTF
DNA: TGTGCCAGCAGTTACTCGTTCTGGGGGGGCGGCTACACCTTC

J: TRBJ1-1
D: NA
V: TRBV30
size: NA
CDR3: CAWSRQRNTEAFF
DNA: TGTGCCTGGAGCCGACAGCGAAACACTGAAGCTTTCTTT

J: TRBJ2-3
D: NA
V: TRBV7-9
size: NA
CDR3: CASSFDRAGASTDTQYF
DNA: TGTGCCAGCAGCTTCGATAGAGCCGGAGCTAGCACAGATACGCAGTATTTT

J: TRBJ2-7
D: TRBD1
V: TRBV18
size: NA
CDR3: CASSPRQGVYEQYF
DNA: TGTGCCAGCTCGCCCAGACAGGGAGTCTACGAGCAGTACTTC

J: TRBJ2-5
D: NA
V: TRBV6-5
size: NA
CDR3: CASSPQGRGETQYF
DNA: TGTGCCAGCAGCCCACAGGGAAGGGGAGAGACCCAGTACTTC

J: TRBJ2-7
D: NA
V: TRBV27
size: NA
CDR3: CASSLPPGEQYF
DNA: TGTGCCAGCAGTTTACCCCCCGGGGAGCAGTACTTC

J: TRBJ2-1
D: NA
V: TRBV6-1
size: NA
CDR3: CASRDNSYNEQFF
DNA: TGTGCCAGCAGGGACAACTCCTACAATGAGCAGTTCTTC

J: TRBJ2-1
D: NA
V: TRBV30
size: NA
CDR3: CAWSYLAGKAEQFF
DNA: TGTGCCTGGAGTTATTTGGCAGGGAAGGCTGAGCAGTTCTTC

J: TRBJ2-2
D: NA
V: TRBV4-2
size: NA
CDR3: CASSQYSSQSELKLFF
DNA: TGTGCCAGCAGCCAATACAGTAGTCAGTCGGAACTGAAGCTGTTTTTT

J: TRBJ2-4
D: NA
V: TRBV19
size: few
CDR3: CASRHKPGQSKNIQYF
DNA: TGTGCCAGTAGGCACAAGCCGGGACAATCAAAAAACATTCAGTACTTC

J: TRBJ2-7
D: TRBD2
V: TRBV7-2
size: NA
CDR3: CASSWSGRNEQYF
DNA: TGTGCCAGCAGCTGGTCCGGGAGGAACGAGCAGTACTTC

J: TRBJ2-7
D: TRBD1
V: TRBV6-5
size: NA
CDR3: CASSRRHGQGYEQYF
DNA: TGTGCCAGCAGTCGTCGCCATGGACAGGGGTACGAGCAGTACTTC

J: TRBJ1-2
D: TRBD1
V: TRBV27
size: NA
CDR3: CASSSGDRIPYGYTF
DNA: TGTGCCAGCAGTTCCGGGGACAGGATTCCCTATGGCTACACCTTC

J: TRBJ1-2
D: TRBD1
V: TRBV9
size: NA
CDR3: CASSAGQGNYGYTF
DNA: TGTGCCAGCAGCGCAGGACAGGGGAACTATGGCTACACCTTC

J: TRBJ2-1
D: TRBD2
V: TRBV18
size: NA
CDR3: CASSPSGSYNEQFF
DNA: TGTGCCAGCTCACCTAGCGGGAGCTACAATGAGCAGTTCTTC

J: TRBJ1-3
D: NA
V: TRBV7-2
size: NA
CDR3: CASSRALISGNTIYF
DNA: TGTGCCAGCAGTCGCGCTCTGATCTCTGGAAACACCATATATTTT

J: TRBJ2-1
D: NA
V: TRBV14
size: NA
CDR3: CASSQSRYEQFF
DNA: TGTGCCAGCAGCCAATCTAGATATGAGCAGTTCTTC

J: TRBJ2-1
D: TRBD2
V: TRBV5-1
size: NA
CDR3: CASSLGFSTSGRAGEQFF
DNA: TGCGCCAGCAGCTTGGGCTTTTCGACTAGCGGGAGGGCCGGTGAGCAGTTCTTC

J: TRBJ2-7
D: TRBD1
V: TRBV27
size: NA
CDR3: CASSPGTGWLQYF
DNA: TGTGCCAGCAGTCCCGGGACAGGGTGGTTGCAGTACTTC